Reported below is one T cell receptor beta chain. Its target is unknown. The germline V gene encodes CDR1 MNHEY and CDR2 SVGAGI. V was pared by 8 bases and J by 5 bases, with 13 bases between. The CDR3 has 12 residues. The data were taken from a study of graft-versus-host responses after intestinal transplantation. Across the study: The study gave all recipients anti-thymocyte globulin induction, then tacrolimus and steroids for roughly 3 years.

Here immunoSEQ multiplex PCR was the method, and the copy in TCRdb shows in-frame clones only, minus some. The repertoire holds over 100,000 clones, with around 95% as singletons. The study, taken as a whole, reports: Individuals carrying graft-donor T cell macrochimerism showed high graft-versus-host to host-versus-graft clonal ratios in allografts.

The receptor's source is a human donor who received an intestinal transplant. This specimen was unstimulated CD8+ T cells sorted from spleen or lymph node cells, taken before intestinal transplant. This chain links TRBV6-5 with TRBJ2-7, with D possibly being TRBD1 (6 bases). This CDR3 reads CASRDTSHEQYF. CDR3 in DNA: TGTGCCAGCCGGGACACAAGCCACGAGCAGTACTTC.